What follows is one TCR beta chain and its context. Antigen specificity is unknown. 13 Jbeta primers and 60 Vbeta primers were used for the PCR. Only in-frame clones appear in the TCRdb table, and some are missing; sequencing was by immunoSEQ multiplex PCR. This table has about 160,000 clones, 84% appearing once. With 7 bases removed from V and 3 bases from J, the gap between germline ends came to 16 bases. This CDR3 comprises 14 residues. Germline V gene sequence: CDR1 LNHDA, CDR2 SQIVND (reference sequence). The donors comprised healthy bone marrow donors. These donors counted as nominally healthy when sampled, but unrecorded immune exposures were likely. The data were taken from a study of cytomegalovirus exposure and HLA in healthy donors. Regarding the study as a whole: TCR beta V- and J-gene trimming, according to a later analysis, was linked to a missense DCLRE1C variant. As a later analysis revealed, the rate of TCR association differed by HLA locus, with DRB1 most and HLA-C fewest.

This TCR came from a man aged 30 to 39 in good health and CMV-seronegative. Sequencing was performed on PBMCs. The chain uses TRBV19 and TRBJ2-7, with TRBD1 as a possible D gene (6 bases). The CDR3 nucleotides read TGTGCCAGTAAGGGGGATTTGGACGGCTACGAGCAGTACTTC. It translates to CASKGDLDGYEQYF.